The present T cell receptor (beta chain) was sequenced within a study of long-term antiretroviral therapy in people with HIV. Study information: The 2015 recommendation for immediate ART came about a decade after the earliest samples.

Study-level results: Spans of CDR3 length were tighter for HIV repertoires than for controls.

Trimming at V came to 4 bases and at J to 2 bases, leaving 12 bases not matched to a gene. This CDR3 region has 17 residues. Germline values: CDR1 MGHRA, CDR2 YSYEKL. Investigators performed immunoSEQ version v3.0 at survey level. Profiling relied on immunoSEQ multiplex PCR, and the TCRdb table lists in-frame clones only, not all of them. In the table there are 25,000 to 35,000 clones, approximately 83% of which are singletons. With regard to this clone: Antigen specificity is unknown.

The receptor comes from a man under 40 with HIV. Sequenced here: unsorted PBMCs, sampled around 2.8 years after starting antiretroviral therapy. This sequence joins TRBV4-1 and TRBJ2-7; TRBD2 matches at 9 bases. The CDR3 sequence is CASSRLSTSGYTYEQYF. For the CDR3, the DNA is TGCGCCAGCAGCCGCCTGAGTACTAGCGGGTATACCTACGAGCAGTACTTC.